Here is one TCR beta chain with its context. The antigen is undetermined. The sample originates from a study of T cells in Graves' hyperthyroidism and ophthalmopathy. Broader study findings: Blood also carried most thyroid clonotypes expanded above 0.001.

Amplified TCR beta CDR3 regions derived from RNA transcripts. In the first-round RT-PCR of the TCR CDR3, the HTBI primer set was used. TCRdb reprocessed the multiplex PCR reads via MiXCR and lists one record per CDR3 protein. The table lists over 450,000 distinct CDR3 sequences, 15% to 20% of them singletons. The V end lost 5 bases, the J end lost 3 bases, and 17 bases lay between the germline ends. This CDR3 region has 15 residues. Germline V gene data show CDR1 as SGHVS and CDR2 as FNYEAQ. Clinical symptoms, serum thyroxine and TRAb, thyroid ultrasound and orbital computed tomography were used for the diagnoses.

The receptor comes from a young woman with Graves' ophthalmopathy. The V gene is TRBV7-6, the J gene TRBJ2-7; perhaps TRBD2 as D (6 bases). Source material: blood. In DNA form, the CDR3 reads TGTGCCAGCAGCGGTTACGCAGCGGGTAACTACGAGCAGTACTTC. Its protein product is CASSGYAAGNYEQYF.